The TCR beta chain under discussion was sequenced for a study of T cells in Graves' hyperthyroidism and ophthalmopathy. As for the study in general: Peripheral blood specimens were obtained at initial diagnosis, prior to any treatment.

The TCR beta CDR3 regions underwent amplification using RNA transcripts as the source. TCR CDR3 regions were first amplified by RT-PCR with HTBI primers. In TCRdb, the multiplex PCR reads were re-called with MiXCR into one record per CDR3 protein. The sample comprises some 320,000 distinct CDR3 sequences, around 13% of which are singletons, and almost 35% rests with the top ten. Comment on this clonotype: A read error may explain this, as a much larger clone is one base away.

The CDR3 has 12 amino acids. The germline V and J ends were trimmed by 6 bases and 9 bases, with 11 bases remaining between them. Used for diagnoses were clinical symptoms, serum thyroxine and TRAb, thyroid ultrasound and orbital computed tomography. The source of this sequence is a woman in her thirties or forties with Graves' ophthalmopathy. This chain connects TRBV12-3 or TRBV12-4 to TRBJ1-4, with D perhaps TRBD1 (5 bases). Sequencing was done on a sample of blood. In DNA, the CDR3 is TGTGCCAGCAGGATCGGGACCAAAAAACTGTTTTTT. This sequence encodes CASRIGTKKLFF.